This TCR beta chain was documented in a study of T cells in Graves' hyperthyroidism and ophthalmopathy. Study-wide context: Peripheral blood was secured at the point of initial diagnosis, before any treatment. Overall study findings and caveats: A 13 V-J model separated ophthalmopathy from stable hyperthyroidism. In the blood, most expanded thyroid clonotypes above 0.001 appeared as well.

Graves' hyperthyroidism is called stable when ophthalmopathy does not progress within 18 months. Between the trimmed V and J ends, which lost 4 bases and 4 bases, there was a span of 10 bases. Germline CDR1 reads SGHAT; CDR2 reads FQNNGV. The CDR3 has 13 residues. RNA transcripts were the template for amplifying TCR beta CDR3 regions. Initially, a first-round RT-PCR of the TCR CDR3 employed the HTBI primer set. A single record per CDR3 protein comes from TCRdb applying MiXCR to the multiplex PCR reads. Of around 580,000 distinct CDR3 sequences in the sample, roughly a sixth were seen once. The table lists this clonotype with many counts. The antigen remains undetermined.

This receptor was taken from a young woman with Graves' hyperthyroidism. The sequenced sample was blood. V and J are TRBV11-2 and TRBJ1-2, with D maybe TRBD1 (5 bases). In DNA, the CDR3 is TGTGCCAGCAGCTCAGGGTGGAGCTATGGCTACACCTTC. Amino acids: CASSSGWSYGYTF.